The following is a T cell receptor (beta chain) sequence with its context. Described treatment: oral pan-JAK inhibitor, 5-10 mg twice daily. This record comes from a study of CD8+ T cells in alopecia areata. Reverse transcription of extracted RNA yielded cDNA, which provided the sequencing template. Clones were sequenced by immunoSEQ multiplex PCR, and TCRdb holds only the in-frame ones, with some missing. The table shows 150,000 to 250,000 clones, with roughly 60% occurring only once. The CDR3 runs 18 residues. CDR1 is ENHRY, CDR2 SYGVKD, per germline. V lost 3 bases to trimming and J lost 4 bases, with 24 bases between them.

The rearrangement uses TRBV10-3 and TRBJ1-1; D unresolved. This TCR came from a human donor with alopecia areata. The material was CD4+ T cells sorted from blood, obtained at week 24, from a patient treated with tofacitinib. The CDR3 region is CAISEGISEGDGGTEAFF. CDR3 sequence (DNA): TGTGCCATCAGTGAAGGCATATCCGAAGGTGACGGAGGCACTGAAGCTTTCTTT.